One and the same sample provided the 10 T cell receptor beta chains below, sequenced in a study of CD8 T cells in Susac syndrome. After extraction with the RNeasy kit, about 0.45 to 1 ug of the RNA was reverse transcribed using random hexamers. TCRdb reprocessed the immunoSEQ multiplex PCR reads with MiXCR, giving one entry per CDR3 protein. This sample has some 110,000 distinct CDR3 sequences, with just under 95% found just once. The specimen was CD8+ T cells from PBMCs. The origin of the receptors is a human donor with Susac syndrome.

The chain is built from TRBV13 and TRBJ2-1; D gene ambiguous. The CDR3 consists of 18 residues. V gave up 0 bases and J gave up 7 bases, with 22 bases separating them. CDR1 is PRHDT and CDR2 is FYEKMQ in the germline V gene (reference sequence). CDR3 bases: TGTGCCAGCAGCTTAGGCCGAAGCGCTCAGCGCCTGAGGAATGAGCAGTTCTTC. It encodes CASSLGRSAQRLRNEQFF.

This sequence joins TRBV3-1 and TRBJ2-1; D perhaps matches TRBD2 (5 bases). V dropped 3 bases and J dropped 5 bases, with 17 bases sitting between them. The CDR3 sequence is 16 residues long. Per the germline V gene, CDR1 is LGHDT and CDR2 is YNNKEL (reference sequence). The chain's CDR3 is CASSQGGSTFDNEQFF. The CDR3 coding sequence is TGTGCCAGCAGCCAGGGCGGGTCGACTTTCGACAATGAGCAGTTCTTC.

This clonotype is a singleton in its sample. This sequence joins TRBV7-9 and TRBJ2-7, with D possibly TRBD2 on 6 matching bases. CDR3 length: 13 amino acids. Germline CDR1 and CDR2: SEHNR and FQNEAQ (reference sequence). With 5 bases removed from V and 6 bases from J, the gap between germline ends came to 14 bases. Here the CDR3 reads CASSGRLVSEQYF. The DNA of the CDR3 is TGTGCCAGCAGCGGACGACTAGTCTCCGAGCAGTACTTC.

This chain connects TRBV5-6 to TRBJ2-5, with 9 bases identical to TRBD1. CDR1 and CDR2 from the germline V gene are SGHDT and YYEEEE. The CDR3 is 14 amino acids. Losses at the gene ends were 4 bases for V and 5 bases for J; bases not matched to a gene: 6. The CDR3 DNA reads as TGTGCCAGCAGCCCCACAGGGGGCTGGGAGACCCAGTACTTC. The encoded protein is CASSPTGGWETQYF. The whole variable domain, remainder taken from reference TRBV5-6 and TRBJ2-5, is DAGVTQSPTHLIKTRGQQVTLRCSPKSGHDTVSWYQQALGQGPQFIFQYYEEEERQRGNFPDRFSGHQFPNYSSELNVNALLLGDSALYLCASSPTGGWETQYFGPGTRLLVL.

This rearrangement joins TRBV4-2 to TRBJ2-5; D is undetermined. In germline, CDR1 is LGHNA, CDR2 YNFKEQ. V was clipped by 6 bases and J by 0 bases, with 14 bases between them. The CDR3 has 15 residues. CDR3 nucleotide sequence: TGTGCCAGCAGTCATATGGCAGCCGACCAAGAGACCCAGTACTTC. This gives the protein CASSHMAADQETQYF.

This chain joins TRBV12-3 or TRBV12-4 and TRBJ1-6, with 12 positions matching TRBD1. V lost 6 bases, J lost 7 bases, and 4 bases stayed unmatched. The CDR3 has 15 residues. This CDR3 is CASRAGTGGNSPLHF. The CDR3 DNA is TGTGCCAGCAGAGCTGGGACAGGGGGCAATTCACCCCTCCACTTT.

The chain has TRBV30 and TRBJ1-3, with D possibly matching TRBD1 (5 bases). The germline V gene encodes CDR1 GTSNPN and CDR2 SVGIG (reference sequence). The CDR3 spans 13 residues. Trimming shortened V by 3 bases and J by 3 bases, and 9 bases separated the two germline ends. Here the CDR3 reads CAWSREHGNTIYF. The CDR3, as DNA: TGTGCCTGGAGCAGGGAGCATGGAAACACCATATATTTT.

The chain couples TRBV2 to TRBJ2-7; TRBD2 is a possible D gene (5 bases). V was trimmed by 1 base and J by 2 bases, leaving 12 bases between them. Germline CDR1 is SNHLY and CDR2 is FYNNEI. CDR3 length: 15 amino acids. The CDR3 sequence is CASSEEDWLAYEQYF. The CDR3 DNA reads as TGTGCCAGCAGTGAAGAGGACTGGTTGGCCTACGAGCAGTACTTC.

This clonotype was recorded once. At one boundary the junction diverges from the germline segment, which might be a read error. V usage is TRBV20-1 and J usage is TRBJ2-1, with 8 bases matching TRBD2. CDR1 and CDR2 from the germline V gene are DFQATT and SNEGSKA (reference sequence). The CDR3 runs 14 residues. The CDR3 loop reads CSARDGERGNEQFF. The CDR3 region has the DNA TGCAGTGCAAGAGACGGGGAGCGGGGGAATGAGCAGTTCTTC.

The genes are TRBV25-1 and TRBJ1-2; no clear D gene. Trimming took off 4 bases at V and 5 bases at J, with 11 bases between the two ends. The CDR3 runs 13 residues. Looked up from germline, CDR1 is MGHDK and CDR2 is SYGVNS. For the CDR3, the DNA is TGTGCCAGCAGTGGCTTAACAGAGTATGGCTACACCTTC. Translating it yields CASSGLTEYGYTF.